Presented here are 23 T cell receptor beta chains from one specimen sequenced in a study of T cell clusters in autoimmune cytopenias. Multiplex touch-down PCR amplified TRB using TRB-A and TRB-B pools in one tube. Reanalyzing the multiplex PCR reads, TCRdb keeps one entry per CDR3 protein, without DNA. In total, the table holds approximately 15,000 distinct CDR3 sequences. About 37,500 genome equivalents of blood DNA were amplified for TRB. The sample was also linked to a second study, of T cell repertoires in aging, cancer and after chemotherapy.

Material for sequencing was peripheral blood. The receptor set was obtained from a human donor in good health.

This CDR3 is CASSDFLGELFF. The rearrangement links TRBV7-3 to TRBJ2-2. CDR1 is SGHTA, CDR2 FQGTGA, per germline. The CDR3 extends over 12 amino acids.

The chain uses TRBV10-3 and TRBJ2-7; TCRdb names TRBD2, which stays unverified in the absence of DNA. The CDR3 covers 14 residues. Per the germline V gene, CDR1 is ENHRY and CDR2 is SYGVKD. CDR3 region: CAISEEGMDYEQYF.

Measured by frequency, this clonotype is medium-sized (0.01 to 0.1%). V is TRBV29-1 and J is TRBJ2-3. CDR3 size: 13 residues. The germline V gene has CDR1 SQVTM and CDR2 ANQGSEA. CDR3 loop: CSVESVGQITQYF.

V is TRBV13 and J is TRBJ2-1; TCRdb reports TRBD2, a call that lacks DNA to check it against. The CDR3 contains 20 residues. Germline CDR1 reads PRHDT; CDR2 reads FYEKMQ (reference sequence). The CDR3 is CASSHGTSGDTLGSYNEQFF.

This clonotype is medium-sized by frequency. The chain carries TRBV29-1 and TRBJ1-2. This CDR3 has 12 residues. Germline V gene data show CDR1 as SQVTM and CDR2 as ANQGSEA. CDR3 loop: CSVYGSFYGYTF.

This clonotype is called medium-sized based on its frequency. The chain couples TRBV19 to TRBJ2-2. Germline assignment: CDR1 LNHDA and CDR2 SQIVND (reference sequence). The CDR3 contains 13 residues. The CDR3 loop is CASNRLDTGELFF.

Considering frequency, this clonotype is medium-sized. V and J are TRBV5-6 and TRBJ2-6; TCRdb gives TRBD1 as the D gene, but with no DNA this cannot be confirmed. This CDR3 region has 14 residues. From germline, CDR1 is SGHDT and CDR2 YYEEEE. Here the CDR3 reads CASSRGPGANVLTF.

The CDR3 spells CASRTEHHEQYF. This rearrangement joins TRBV27 to TRBJ2-7. The germline gives CDR1 MNHEY, CDR2 SMNVEV (reference sequence). CDR3 length: 12 amino acids.

The chain joins TRBV27 to TRBJ1-2; the TRBD1 assignment by TCRdb is unverifiable without DNA. The CDR3 spans 14 residues. The germline CDR1 and CDR2 sequences are MNHEY and SMNVEV (reference sequence). CDR3 residues: CASSSTGTRHGYTF.

This sequence joins TRBV29-1 and TRBJ1-2; TCRdb gives TRBD1 as the D gene, but with no DNA this cannot be confirmed. In germline, CDR1 is SQVTM, CDR2 ANQGSEA. CDR3 length equals 11 residues. The CDR3 sequence: CSVSLAGTDTF.

This chain links TRBV6-5 with TRBJ1-2. Germline V lookup: CDR1 MNHEY, CDR2 SVGAGI. The CDR3 is 13 amino acids. CDR3 region: CASSLWGTGGYTF.

The chain uses TRBV6-2 or TRBV6-3 and TRBJ2-2; no DNA is available, so the TRBD1 call from TCRdb remains unchecked. The CDR3 length is 17 residues. CDR1 is MNHEY, CDR2 SVGEGT, per germline. The CDR3 here is CASSYDRDRAYTGELFF.

V and J are TRBV6-1 and TRBJ1-4; checking the TCRdb D call of TRBD1 is not possible without DNA. The V gene's germline CDR1 is MNHNS and CDR2 SASEGT. The CDR3 is made up of 15 amino acids. The CDR3: CASSGRQGLDEKLFF.

The V gene is TRBV11-3, the J gene TRBJ1-6. Germline V gene data show CDR1 as SGHNT and CDR2 as YENEEA. This CDR3 region has 15 residues. CDR3: CASTASWNHNSPLHF.

Judged by frequency, this clonotype is medium-sized. This rearrangement joins TRBV19 to TRBJ2-6; TCRdb lists TRBD1, though no DNA is available to test this call. The germline V gene has CDR1 LNHDA and CDR2 SQIVND (reference sequence). The CDR3 sequence is 14 residues long. The CDR3 spells CAGSQGRGANVLTF. Variable domain in full (rest from reference TRBV19 and TRBJ2-6): DGGITQSPKYLFRKEGQNVTLSCEQNLNHDAMYWYRQDPGQGLRLIYYSQIVNDFQKGDIAEGYSVSREKKESFPLTVTSAQKNPTAFYLCAGSQGRGANVLTFGAGSRLTVL.

The chain has TRBV20-1 and TRBJ1-5; as DNA is missing, the TRBD1 call by TCRdb cannot be tested. The CDR3 is 16 amino acids. Germline CDR1 is DFQATT and CDR2 is SNEGSKA (reference sequence). The CDR3 spells CSVSSFRGQGSQPQHF.

J is TRBJ2-1 and V is TRBV12-3 or TRBV12-4; TCRdb picks TRBD2, but there is no DNA to check that call. The CDR3 is 16 amino acids. CDR3 in amino acids: CAGLRELPTIYNEQFF.

The chain recombines TRBV30 with TRBJ1-3. The germline CDR1 and CDR2 sequences are GTSNPN and SVGIG (reference sequence). This CDR3 comprises 13 residues. CDR3 protein: CAGGLEMRNTIYF.

The V and J genes are TRBV5-4 and TRBJ2-1; TCRdb's D call, TRBD2, is unchecked because there is no DNA. The CDR3 is made up of 15 amino acids. Germline-derived CDR1 and CDR2 are SGHNT and YYREEE (reference sequence). CDR3 in amino acids: CASSLKRESYNEQFF.

This chain joins TRBV20-1 and TRBJ2-1; the D gene TCRdb calls, TRBD1, cannot be checked with no DNA. CDR1 and CDR2 from the germline V gene are DFQATT and SNEGSKA (reference sequence). This CDR3 is 13 amino acids long. The CDR3 loop reads CSGPRADYNEQFF.

J is TRBJ2-1 and V is TRBV20-1; lacking DNA, the TRBD1 call made by TCRdb goes unchecked. Germline V lookup: CDR1 DFQATT, CDR2 SNEGSKA (reference sequence). The CDR3 length is 15 residues. CDR3 protein: CSARPRDTPYNEQFF.

J is TRBJ1-2 and V is TRBV30; the D call from TCRdb, TRBD1, cannot be confirmed without DNA. The CDR3 consists of 13 residues. Germline values: CDR1 GTSNPN, CDR2 SVGIG (reference sequence). CDR3 sequence reads: CAWSVGDNYGYTF.

The V call is TRBV5-1, the J call TRBJ2-3. Germline V CDR1 and CDR2: SGHRS, YFSETQ. This CDR3 contains 14 residues. CDR3 sequence reads: CASSLETGTDTQYF.